This entry lists 25 T cell receptor beta chains sequenced from one sample in a study of shared clonotypes between healthy human individuals (TCRdb year 2020). Preparation of the library involved the immunoSEQ multiplex PCR assay. The table was pulled from immuneACCESS by TCRdb, which kept in-frame rearrangements only. Such tables lose some clones; where checked, under half of the loss comes from unresolved V genes, and the rest has no known cause. For this sample there are about 2.3 million clones; 85% to 95% appear just once. The ten largest clones add up to 0.3% to 0.4% of the sample. The sequenced sample was naive CD4+ T cells from PBMCs. Read against the paper, the sample's cell subset or site label means: CD45RA+ positively selected. Receptors were obtained from a man younger than 35 in good health. Some clones in this sample may be carry-over from other donors' samples.

V and J are TRBV5-1 and TRBJ2-7; the D gene is possibly TRBD2 (5 bases). This CDR3 has 16 amino acids. Trimming stripped 4 bases from V and 4 bases from J, with 21 bases between. CDR1 is SGHRS, CDR2 YFSETQ, per germline. CDR3 loop: CASSPTVAGGDYEQYF. CDR3 in DNA: TGCGCCAGCAGCCCGACGGTAGCTGGAGGAGATTACGAGCAGTACTTC.

J is TRBJ2-3 and V is TRBV5-1; 13 bases align to TRBD2. CDR3 size: 17 residues. The V and J ends lost 2 bases and 2 bases, in that order; junction bases with no gene match: 5. CDR1 is SGHRS, CDR2 YFSETQ, per germline. In nucleotides, the CDR3 is TGCGCCAGCAGCTTAGGGACTAGCGGGGATTACACAGATACGCAGTATTTT. Translation gives CASSLGTSGDYTDTQYF.

The chain recombines TRBV18 with TRBJ2-7, with D possibly matching TRBD2 (6 bases). Trimming stripped 2 bases from V and 2 bases from J, with 13 bases between. The CDR3 loop spans 15 amino acids. Germline V lookup: CDR1 KGHSH, CDR2 LQKENI. The CDR3 bases are TGTGCCAGCTCACCAAGTTCTAGCGAGGCCTACGAGCAGTACTTC. Amino acids: CASSPSSSEAYEQYF.

J is TRBJ2-3 and V is TRBV6-1, with D perhaps matching TRBD1 (6 bases). Germline V CDR1 and CDR2: MNHNS, SASEGT. The CDR3 contains 15 residues. The V end was cut by 11 bases, the J end by 0 bases, with 18 bases between. The DNA of the CDR3 is TGTGCCGGGGATCGTGGGGGCTTTAGCACAGATACGCAGTATTTT. Protein sequence: CAGDRGGFSTDTQYF.

The chain joins TRBV12-5 to TRBJ2-1, with 9 bases lining up with TRBD2. This CDR3 is 17 amino acids long. Per the germline V gene, CDR1 is LGHNT and CDR2 is FRNRAP. V was pared by 6 bases and J by 1 base, with 10 bases of the junction left unmatched. This CDR3 reads CASGPGGTSPSYNEQFF. In DNA form, the CDR3 reads TGTGCTAGTGGCCCAGGGGGGACTAGCCCGTCCTACAATGAGCAGTTCTTC. The entire variable domain, with the rest obtained from reference TRBV12-5 and TRBJ2-1, is as follows: DARVTQTPRHKVTEMGQEVTMRCQPILGHNTVFWYRQTMMQGLELLAYFRNRAPLDDSGMPKDRFSAEMPDATLATLKIQPSEPRDSAVYFCASGPGGTSPSYNEQFFGPGTRLTVL.

This chain connects TRBV11-1 to TRBJ1-2; no definite D call. V was clipped by 5 bases and J by 4 bases, with 17 bases between them. The germline V gene encodes CDR1 SGHAT and CDR2 FQDESV (reference sequence). This CDR3 comprises 15 residues. CDR3 residues: CASSPRQRTGYGYTF. For the CDR3, the DNA is TGTGCCAGCAGCCCAAGACAAAGAACGGGCTATGGCTACACCTTC.

The rearrangement joins TRBV27 to TRBJ2-5, with TRBD2 matching 14 bases. Trimming took 5 bases from V and 7 from J; bases not matched to a gene: 6. The CDR3 consists of 15 residues. CDR1 and CDR2 (germline): MNHEY, SMNVEV (reference sequence). Written as DNA, the CDR3 is TGTGCCAGCAGTCCGGGACTAGCGGGGGTGGGGACCCAGTACTTC. It is translated as CASSPGLAGVGTQYF.

The V call is TRBV29-1, the J call TRBJ2-5; 8 nucleotides align to TRBD2. The CDR3 runs 14 residues. V dropped 4 bases and J dropped 5; count of bases not matched to a gene: 9. In germline, CDR1 is SQVTM, CDR2 ANQGSEA. The CDR3 region has the DNA TGCAGCGTTGTTCACGGGGGGGGCGGTGAGACCCAGTACTTC. Translating it yields CSVVHGGGGETQYF. The whole variable domain, remainder taken from reference TRBV29-1 and TRBJ2-5, is SAVISQKPSRDICQRGTSLTIQCQVDSQVTMMFWYRQQPGQSLTLIATANQGSEATYESGFVIDKFPISRPNLTFSTLTVSNMSPEDSSIYLCSVVHGGGGETQYFGPGTRLLVL.

Concerning this clone itself: One end of the junction varies from germline; a read error may be responsible. The genes are TRBV7-9 and TRBJ2-5; possibly TRBD1 or TRBD2 for D (7 bases each). Looked up from germline, CDR1 is SEHNR and CDR2 is FQNEAQ (reference sequence). The CDR3 consists of 14 residues. The CDR3 protein is CASRAGQYQETQYF. The DNA of the CDR3 is TGTGCAAGCAGAGCGGGACAGTACCAAGAGACCCAGTACTTC. Supplemented by reference TRBV7-9 and TRBJ2-5, the full variable domain reads DTGVSQNPRHKITKRGQNVTFRCDPISEHNRLYWYRQTLGQGPEFLTYFQNEAQLEKSRLLSDRFSAERPKGSFSTLEIQRTEQGDSAMYLCASRAGQYQETQYFGPGTRLLVL.

V and J are TRBV28 and TRBJ1-4, with TRBD1 matching 9 bases. Looked up from germline, CDR1 is MDHEN and CDR2 is SYDVKM. The CDR3 totals 15 residues. Trimming removed 6 bases from V and 6 bases from J; junction bases left unmatched: 8. This chain's CDR3 is CASRGGQGIHEKLFF. As DNA, the CDR3 is TGTGCCAGCAGGGGGGGACAGGGCATCCATGAAAAACTGTTTTTT.

The table lists this clone with a few counts. Other DNA sequences in the same sample also yield this CDR3. V usage is TRBV29-1 and J usage is TRBJ2-5; TRBD1 might be the D (5 bases). CDR3 length: 12 amino acids. The V end was cut by 5 bases, the J end by 1 base, with 8 bases between. Germline V gene lookup returns CDR1 SQVTM and CDR2 ANQGSEA. Here the CDR3 reads CSVRRAQETQYF. The CDR3 DNA reads TGCAGCGTTCGCAGGGCCCAAGAGACCCAGTACTTC.

The chain combines TRBV14 with TRBJ2-7, with D uncertain. Trimming removed 1 base from V and 3 bases from J, with 13 bases in between. This CDR3 comprises 15 residues. Germline values: CDR1 SGHDN, CDR2 FVKESK. This CDR3 reads CASSQVGLKNYEQYF. CDR3 in DNA: TGTGCCAGCAGCCAAGTGGGCCTGAAGAACTACGAGCAGTACTTC. The whole variable domain, remainder taken from reference TRBV14 and TRBJ2-7, is EAGVTQFPSHSVIEKGQTVTLRCDPISGHDNLYWYRRVMGKEIKFLLHFVKESKQDESGMPNNRFLAERTGGTYSTLKVQPAELEDSGVYFCASSQVGLKNYEQYFGPGTRLTVT.

This chain joins TRBV15 and TRBJ1-2; 7 bases map to TRBD1. CDR3 length equals 14 residues. Germline loops: CDR1 LNHNV, CDR2 YYDKDF (reference sequence). Trimming cost V 0 bases and J 4 bases; bases outside gene matches: 2. This CDR3 is CATSRDRQGYGYTF. CDR3 sequence (DNA): TGTGCCACCAGCAGAGATCGACAGGGCTATGGCTACACCTTC. The variable domain in full, with the rest retrieved from reference TRBV15 and TRBJ1-2, is DAMVIQNPRYQVTQFGKPVTLSCSQTLNHNVMYWYQQKSSQAPKLLFHYYDKDFNNEADTPDNFQSRRPNTSFCFLDIRSPGLGDTAMYLCATSRDRQGYGYTFGSGTRLTVV.

This chain joins TRBV7-2 and TRBJ2-1, with TRBD2 matching 11 bases. The CDR3 is 18 amino acids. The trim removed 0 bases at V and 2 bases at J, leaving 6 bases unmatched. The V gene's germline CDR1 is SGHTA and CDR2 FQGNSA. The CDR3 here is CASSLARRLAGPYNEQFF. DNA for the CDR3: TGTGCCAGCAGCTTAGCGCGGCGACTAGCGGGACCCTACAATGAGCAGTTCTTC.

V usage is TRBV5-1 and J usage is TRBJ1-2; 7 bases map to TRBD1. V shed 4 bases, J shed 4 bases, and the junction held 10 bases outside the gene matches. The length of the CDR3 is 15 residues. In germline, CDR1 is SGHRS, CDR2 YFSETQ. In DNA form, the CDR3 reads TGCGCCAGCAGCGCAACTATGACAGGGTTCTATGGCTACACCTTC. It translates to CASSATMTGFYGYTF.

This chain uses TRBV5-1 with TRBJ1-3; D gene unclear. V lost 4 bases, J lost 6 bases, and 5 bases lay in between. The CDR3 length is 11 residues. Germline CDR1 is SGHRS and CDR2 is YFSETQ. The CDR3 nucleotides are TGCGCCAGCAGCGACCTAAACACCATATATTTT. The encoded protein is CASSDLNTIYF.

The genes are TRBV7-9 and TRBJ2-7, with no clear D. CDR3 length: 12 amino acids. Germline CDR1 reads SEHNR; CDR2 reads FQNEAQ (reference sequence). Trimming removed 3 bases at V and 1 base at J, with 4 bases between. The CDR3 nucleotides read TGTGCCAGCAGCTTCGTATCCTACGAGCAGTACTTC. It specifies CASSFVSYEQYF. The full variable domain, its missing parts supplied by reference TRBV7-9 and TRBJ2-7, is DTGVSQNPRHKITKRGQNVTFRCDPISEHNRLYWYRQTLGQGPEFLTYFQNEAQLEKSRLLSDRFSAERPKGSFSTLEIQRTEQGDSAMYLCASSFVSYEQYFGPGTRLTVT.

The gene calls are TRBV7-8 and TRBJ2-7; TRBD2 is a possible D gene (6 bases). Trimming took off 4 bases at V and 0 bases at J, with 13 bases between the two ends. The CDR3 sequence is 15 residues long. Germline CDR1 reads SGHVS; CDR2 reads FQNEAQ. The CDR3 nucleotides read TGTGCCAGCAGCTATACTAGCCTCCGCTCCTACGAGCAGTACTTC. Residues: CASSYTSLRSYEQYF.

The V gene is TRBV4-1, the J gene TRBJ1-5; no reliable D call. Per the germline V gene, CDR1 is MGHRA and CDR2 is YSYEKL. This CDR3 is 17 amino acids long. Between the trimmed V and J ends, which lost 0 bases and 0 bases, there was a span of 12 bases. The CDR3 here is CASSQEIMRNSNQPQHF. The CDR3 region has the DNA TGCGCCAGCAGCCAAGAAATTATGAGAAATAGCAATCAGCCCCAGCATTTT.

The chain joins TRBV15 to TRBJ1-1; possible D gene TRBD1, 5 bases. From germline, CDR1 is LNHNV and CDR2 YYDKDF (reference sequence). This CDR3 is 16 amino acids long. V lost 0 bases and J 2 bases, leaving 13 bases between the germline ends. In DNA, the CDR3 is TGTGCCACCAGCAGAGATGGGGCTGCTTTTAACACTGAAGCTTTCTTT. It is translated as CATSRDGAAFNTEAFF.

This chain uses TRBV28 with TRBJ2-1, with 10 nucleotides matching TRBD1. V was pared by 1 base and J by 5 bases, with 5 bases of the junction left unmatched. This CDR3 spans 16 amino acids. Per germline, CDR1 MDHEN and CDR2 SYDVKM. CDR3 sequence: CASSLSGQGGDNEQFF. CDR3 coding DNA: TGTGCCAGCAGTTTATCCGGACAGGGGGGAGACAATGAGCAGTTCTTC.

This clone was seen once. V gene TRBV27 combines with J gene TRBJ1-5, with 9 bases aligning to TRBD1. The V gene end was trimmed by 5 bases and the J gene end by 6 bases; junction bases not matched to a gene: 5. CDR3 length: 14 residues. Germline CDR1 MNHEY, CDR2 SMNVEV (reference sequence). As DNA, the CDR3 is TGTGCCAGCAGTGTACTGACAGGGGGTCAGCCCCAGCATTTT. Its protein product is CASSVLTGGQPQHF.

This chain connects TRBV27 to TRBJ2-7, with D hard to call. Trimming cost V 6 bases and J 3 bases, with 15 bases left between them. The CDR3 covers 14 residues. Germline V gene data show CDR1 as MNHEY and CDR2 as SMNVEV (reference sequence). CDR3 protein: CASSPKVSNYEQYF. The CDR3 DNA is TGTGCCAGCAGCCCGAAGGTCTCGAACTACGAGCAGTACTTC.

This clone has only one observation. The V gene is TRBV7-2, the J gene TRBJ1-2, with 7 positions matching TRBD1. The germline gives CDR1 SGHTA, CDR2 FQGNSA. V shed 7 bases and J 4 bases; nucleotides not matched to a gene: 3. This CDR3 spans 12 amino acids. The CDR3 nucleotides read TGTGCCAGCACCGACAGGGTCTATGGCTACACCTTC. This sequence encodes CASTDRVYGYTF.

The chain employs TRBV11-2 and TRBJ2-5; 8 nucleotides match TRBD1. Looked up from germline, CDR1 is SGHAT and CDR2 is FQNNGV. The CDR3 spans 15 residues. Unmatched junction bases numbered 8, after V lost 6 bases and J lost 2 bases. CDR3 sequence: CASSTGTGDQETQYF. The CDR3 DNA is TGTGCCAGCAGTACCGGGACAGGTGATCAAGAGACCCAGTACTTC.